The source of this T cell receptor (beta chain) is a study of a mutant IDH1 vaccine in newly diagnosed glioma. Turning to the study itself: Antecedent treatment encompassed radiotherapy, temozolomide, or their combination; the majority received both.

Regarding the study as a whole: Pseudoprogression appeared unlinked to shifts in leading peripheral T cell clonotypes. 93.3% of patients showed vaccine-induced immune responses across multiple MHC alleles.

To note about this clone: Its cognate antigen is unknown.

Trimming cost V 0 bases and J 2 bases, with 6 bases left between them. Germline V gene lookup returns CDR1 SGHNT and CDR2 YYREEE (reference sequence). The CDR3 spans 14 residues. The sample's time point: baseline, week 1 (first vaccination visit). Documented treatment: pre-vaccination baseline after standard-of-care therapy. Astrocytomas that were new, WHO grade 3 or 4, IDH1-mutant and ATRX-lost were present in the donors. Repertoires were generated with immunoSEQ multiplex PCR, while TCRdb's copy carries only in-frame clones and drops some. The sample includes about 96,000 clones, around three quarters of them seen just once.

The sequences come from PBMCs, collected from a glioma patient treated with radiotherapy, temozolomide or both. The genes are TRBV5-4 and TRBJ1-5; D perhaps matches TRBD1 (5 bases). The sequence was collected from a man aged 40-50 years with glioma. The CDR3 spells CASSLEGGNQPQHF. In DNA form, the CDR3 reads TGTGCCAGCAGCTTGGAAGGGGGCAATCAGCCCCAGCATTTT. The variable domain in full, with the rest retrieved from reference TRBV5-4 and TRBJ1-5, is ETGVTQSPTHLIKTRGQQVTLRCSSQSGHNTVSWYQQALGQGPQFIFQYYREEENGRGNFPPRFSGLQFPNYSSELNVNALELDDSALYLCASSLEGGNQPQHFGDGTRLSIL.